One sample yielded the 8 T cell receptor beta chains listed below, sequenced in a study of beta chain features in type 1 diabetes. Study results and caveats: Patients with Type 1 diabetes showed moderately but significantly shorter TCRB CDR3s in all four CD4+ subsets.

These receptors lack a known antigen. The entirety of the isolated RNA underwent reverse transcription, so expressed TCRB transcripts were sequenced. Clones were sequenced by immunoSEQ multiplex PCR, and TCRdb holds only the in-frame ones, with some missing. The sample lists roughly 350,000 clones, around 10% occurring once. Sequenced: central memory CD4+ T cells from blood. All receptors come from a man aged 25 to 40 with type 1 diabetes.

This clone showed up many times. The V gene is TRBV10-3, the J gene TRBJ1-1, with a weak D call TRBD1 (5 bases). The CDR3 extends over 14 amino acids. V lost 3 bases and J lost 0, with 8 bases in between. Germline V gene sequence: CDR1 ENHRY, CDR2 SYGVKD. The CDR3 coding sequence is TGTGCCATCAGTGACTGGGGGGTGAACACTGAAGCTTTCTTT. This translates into CAISDWGVNTEAFF.

As regards this clone: Other DNA sequences of this sample code for an identical CDR3. The V gene is TRBV7-2, the J gene TRBJ2-3; TRBD1 aligns across 8 bases. Germline trimming cut 5 bases from V and 3 bases from J; bases unmatched to any gene: 4. This CDR3 contains 14 residues. Germline V CDR1 and CDR2: SGHTA, FQGNSA. The CDR3 loop is CASSPGGWTDTQYF. CDR3 nucleotides: TGTGCCAGCAGCCCAGGGGGCTGGACAGATACGCAGTATTTT.

This CDR3 is CASSVEGVQETQYF. CDR3 bases: TGTGCCAGCAGTGTGGAAGGGGTACAAGAGACCCAGTACTTC. The chain uses TRBV2 and TRBJ2-5; the D gene is possibly TRBD1 (5 bases). Per the germline V gene, CDR1 is SNHLY and CDR2 is FYNNEI. The CDR3 is 14 residues long. V was shortened by 4 bases and J by 2 bases, with 11 bases between the two germline ends.

This clone has only a few counts. The chain recombines TRBV2 with TRBJ2-7; 9 nucleotides match TRBD1. The germline V gene has CDR1 SNHLY and CDR2 FYNNEI. V dropped 10 bases and J dropped 5; count of bases not matched to a gene: 12. CDR3 length: 14 residues. CDR3 nucleotides: TGTGCCACCAAGTCCGGGACAGGGAACAACGAGCAGTACTTC. Translating it yields CATKSGTGNNEQYF.

This clone has more than one count but fewer than ten. The gene calls are TRBV5-1 and TRBJ2-4; 7 bases are a match to TRBD1. The germline gives CDR1 SGHRS, CDR2 YFSETQ. Losses at the gene ends were 2 bases for V and 9 bases for J; bases not matched to a gene: 11. The CDR3 covers 15 residues. This CDR3 reads CASSFRGTVGFIQYF. DNA for the CDR3: TGCGCCAGCAGCTTTCGAGGGACAGTCGGTTTCATTCAGTACTTC. Variable domain in full (rest from reference TRBV5-1 and TRBJ2-4): KAGVTQTPRYLIKTRGQQVTLSCSPISGHRSVSWYQQTPGQGLQFLFEYFSETQRNKGNFPGRFSGRQFSNSRSEMNVSTLELGDSALYLCASSFRGTVGFIQYFGAGTRLSVL.

This clone was counted a few times. The chain couples TRBV6-5 to TRBJ2-1; 11 bases line up with TRBD2. Germline assignment: CDR1 MNHEY and CDR2 SVGAGI. This CDR3 has 14 residues. Unmatched junction bases numbered 4, after V lost 6 bases and J lost 6 bases. The CDR3 sequence: CASSLAGGSNEQFF. The CDR3 nucleotides read TGTGCCAGCAGCCTAGCGGGAGGTAGCAATGAGCAGTTCTTC.

The chain links TRBV5-1 to TRBJ1-1; D is unclear. Trimming took 4 bases from V and 5 from J, leaving 12 bases between them. The CDR3 is 13 residues long. Germline CDR1 and CDR2: SGHRS and YFSETQ. DNA for the CDR3: TGCGCCAGCAGCCCGGACGGGAAAACTGAAGCTTTCTTT. Its protein is CASSPDGKTEAFF.

This clone came up a few times. The chain combines TRBV9 with TRBJ1-1, with D perhaps matching TRBD1 (5 bases). Per the germline V gene, CDR1 is SGDLS and CDR2 is YYNGEE. V gave up 0 bases and J gave up 2 bases, with 20 bases separating them. The CDR3 is made up of 18 amino acids. CDR3 coding DNA: TGTGCCAGCAGCGTAGGATTGGCATTGGCAGGGTCAAACACTGAAGCTTTCTTT. Translated, it gives CASSVGLALAGSNTEAFF.